What follows is one TCR beta chain and its context. Its antigen is still unknown. The CDR3 runs 15 residues. CDR1 GTSNPN and CDR2 SVGIG come from the germline V gene (reference sequence). V was clipped by 2 bases and J by 7 bases, with 17 bases between them. This sample is part of a study of CD8 T cells in Susac syndrome. Findings and caveats of the study: That the number of individuals in its TCR sequencing and HLA analysis was relatively small was acknowledged by the study.

RNA totalling roughly 0.45 to 1 ug underwent reverse transcription with random hexamers. In TCRdb, the immunoSEQ multiplex PCR reads were re-called with MiXCR into one record per CDR3 protein. The sample has about 210,000 distinct CDR3 sequences, about 94% seen once. In blood CD8+ and CD4+ T cells, TCR beta underwent sequencing. The sequenced sample was CD4+ T cells from PBMCs. The clonotype comes from a human donor with Susac syndrome. The chain joins TRBV30 to TRBJ1-4; the D gene is possibly TRBD1 (5 bases). CDR3 loop: CAWSRGQGEGEKLFF. The CDR3 coding sequence is TGTGCCTGGAGTAGAGGGCAGGGTGAGGGTGAAAAACTGTTTTTT.